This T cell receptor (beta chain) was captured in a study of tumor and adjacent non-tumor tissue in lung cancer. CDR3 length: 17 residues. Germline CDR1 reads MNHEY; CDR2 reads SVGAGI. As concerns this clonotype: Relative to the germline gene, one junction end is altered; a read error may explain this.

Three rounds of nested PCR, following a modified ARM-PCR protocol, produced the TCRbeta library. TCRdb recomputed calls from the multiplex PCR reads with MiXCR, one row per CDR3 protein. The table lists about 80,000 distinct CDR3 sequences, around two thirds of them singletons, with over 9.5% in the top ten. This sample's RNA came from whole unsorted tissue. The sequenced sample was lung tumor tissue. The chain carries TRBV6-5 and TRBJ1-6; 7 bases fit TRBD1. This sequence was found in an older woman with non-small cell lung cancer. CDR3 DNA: TGTGCCAACAGTTACGATCGGGGGACAGCGGATAATTCACCCCACCACTTT. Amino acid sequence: CANSYDRGTADNSPHHF.